Each of the 15 T cell receptor beta chains below was sequenced from the same sample in a study of sequential checkpoint blockade in melanoma. The repertoire was sequenced with immunoSEQ multiplex PCR; TCRdb's copy has only in-frame clones and lacks some. The repertoire includes under 3,000 clones, 15% to 20% of them detected once, and approximately 21% sits in the top ten. Indicated treatment: randomized to nivolumab then ipilimumab (arm A) or the reverse (arm B). Specimen: tumor tissue (inferred from file names), collected from a patient given nivolumab and ipilimumab in sequence. These receptors came from a human donor with melanoma.

This clone is categorized as medium-sized. The gene calls are TRBV6-8 and TRBJ1-1; D is undetermined. Germline V gene lookup returns CDR1 MNHGY and CDR2 SAAAGT. This CDR3 is 14 amino acids long. V was trimmed by 7 bases and J by 0 bases, leaving 12 bases between them. The DNA for the CDR3 is TGTGCCAGCACCCCCACCGGCTTGAACACTGAAGCTTTCTTT. It encodes CASTPTGLNTEAFF.

V is TRBV29-1 and J is TRBJ2-7; D perhaps matches TRBD1 (6 bases). The germline V gene has CDR1 SQVTM and CDR2 ANQGSEA. V was trimmed by 4 bases and J by 2 bases, leaving 12 bases between them. The CDR3 is 13 residues long. DNA of the CDR3: TGCAGCGTTGCGTTCAGACAGGCCTACGAGCAGTACTTC. Its protein is CSVAFRQAYEQYF.

The V call is TRBV29-1, the J call TRBJ1-5, with no clear D. Trimming took off 4 bases at V and 0 bases at J, with 10 bases between the two ends. Germline CDR1 reads SQVTM; CDR2 reads ANQGSEA. This CDR3 has 14 residues. The CDR3 loop reads CSVVLMDSNQPQHF. Written as DNA, the CDR3 is TGCAGCGTTGTCTTGATGGATAGCAATCAGCCCCAGCATTTT.

This clone was counted once. The J gene is TRBJ2-7, the V gene TRBV29-1, with a weak D call TRBD1 (6 bases). The CDR3 length is 15 residues. Per germline, CDR1 SQVTM and CDR2 ANQGSEA. The V end was cut by 6 bases, the J end by 6 bases, with 24 bases between. CDR3 bases: TGCAGCGTGGGTGGTTTGCGTTGGGGGCGCCGCGAGCAGTACTTC. The encoded protein is CSVGGLRWGRREQYF.

This clone was detected many times. The rearrangement links TRBV11-3 to TRBJ2-5; TRBD2 matches at 9 bases. Unmatched junction bases numbered 12, after V lost 6 bases and J lost 4 bases. There are 16 residues in the CDR3. Germline assignment: CDR1 SGHNT and CDR2 YENEEA. The CDR3 DNA reads TGTGCCAGCAGTTATAGCGGGAGACTCACAGGAGAGACCCAGTACTTC. Its protein product is CASSYSGRLTGETQYF.

This clone was detected a few times. The chain joins TRBV12-2 to TRBJ2-3; the table assigns TRBD1, which was not confirmed against the DNA. TRBV12-2 is termed a pseudogene. The CDR3 covers 14 residues. The CDR3 sequence is CASGVGSNTDTQYF. CDR3 sequence (DNA): TGTGCCAGTGGTGTTGGCTCCAACACAGATACGCAGTATTTT.

J is TRBJ2-1 and V is TRBV30, with a possible D match to TRBD1 (6 bases). CDR3 length: 14 amino acids. V lost 1 base to trimming and J lost 9 bases, with 16 bases between them. CDR1 and CDR2 (germline): GTSNPN, SVGIG (reference sequence). DNA for the CDR3: TGTGCCTGGAGTGGATGGATACAGGGATCTGAGCAGTTCTTC. Protein product: CAWSGWIQGSEQFF.

Sample share makes this clone medium-sized. This chain links TRBV6-8 with TRBJ1-2; unclear D gene. The CDR3 runs 13 residues. V lost 4 bases and J lost 2, with 8 bases in between. Germline loops: CDR1 MNHGY, CDR2 SAAAGT. CDR3 sequence (DNA): TGTGCCAGCAGTTCGCCCAGAAACTATGGCTACACCTTC. It translates to CASSSPRNYGYTF.

The J gene is TRBJ2-1, the V gene TRBV18; D is possibly TRBD1 (5 bases). The CDR3 has 17 amino acids. The V end was cut by 1 base, the J end by 10 bases, with 23 bases between. Germline V gene lookup returns CDR1 KGHSH and CDR2 LQKENI. The CDR3 is CASSPLVSDIVVSEQFF. The DNA of the CDR3 is TGTGCCAGCTCACCACTAGTTTCGGACATCGTGGTATCGGAGCAGTTCTTC. The full variable domain, in which reference TRBV18 and TRBJ2-1 provide the parts outside the CDR3, is NAGVMQNPRHLVRRRGQEARLRCSPMKGHSHVYWYRQLPEEGLKFMVYLQKENIIDESGMPKERFSAEFPKEGPSILRIQQVVRGDSAAYFCASSPLVSDIVVSEQFFGPGTRLTVL.

V and J are TRBV28 and TRBJ2-3; 7 bases agree with TRBD2. The CDR3 is 17 amino acids. The V and J ends lost 4 bases and 5 bases, in that order; junction bases with no gene match: 15. The germline V gene has CDR1 MDHEN and CDR2 SYDVKM. CDR3 bases: TGTGCCAGCAGTTCATATCCCGGGGGGACTTATGAAGATACGCAGTATTTT. This sequence encodes CASSSYPGGTYEDTQYF.

There are a few counts of this clone. This chain connects TRBV18 to TRBJ1-1; D is undetermined. The CDR3 is made up of 14 amino acids. V dropped 4 bases and J dropped 0 bases, with 9 bases sitting between them. Germline assignment: CDR1 KGHSH and CDR2 LQKENI. The DNA of the CDR3 is TGTGCCAGCTCACTGCCCGGGGTGAACACTGAAGCTTTCTTT. Its translation: CASSLPGVNTEAFF. Full variable domain (remainder filled in from reference TRBV18 and TRBJ1-1): NAGVMQNPRHLVRRRGQEARLRCSPMKGHSHVYWYRQLPEEGLKFMVYLQKENIIDESGMPKERFSAEFPKEGPSILRIQQVVRGDSAAYFCASSLPGVNTEAFFGQGTRLTVV.

This clone was recorded many times. The chain carries TRBV11-3 and TRBJ1-2; 9 bases line up with TRBD1. With 5 bases clipped from V and 10 bases from J, the junction kept 14 bases outside the gene matches. The CDR3 runs 15 residues. CDR1 is SGHNT and CDR2 is YENEEA in the germline V gene. The CDR3 DNA reads TGTGCCAGCAGCAAACCCGGGACAGGGAACCTGCTCTACACCTTC. Its protein is CASSKPGTGNLLYTF.

By share of the sample, this clone is medium-sized (0.01 to 0.1%). This CDR3 reads CASSPFGGLNTGELFF. The CDR3 DNA reads as TGTGCCAGCAGCCCCTTTGGCGGACTGAACACCGGGGAGCTGTTTTTT. The chain employs TRBV11-3 and TRBJ2-2, with D possibly being TRBD2 (5 bases). CDR1 SGHNT and CDR2 YENEEA come from the germline V gene. The CDR3 loop spans 16 amino acids. Trimming removed 5 bases from V and 1 base from J, with 14 bases in between.

This clone was recorded a few times. V and J are TRBV6-8 and TRBJ2-7; 10 nucleotides agree with TRBD2. The V segment lost 6 bases and the J segment 3 bases; nucleotides outside the gene matches: 5. Germline V gives CDR1 MNHGY, CDR2 SAAAGT. The CDR3 has 14 amino acids. CDR3 residues: CASSRAGGVYEQYF. The DNA for the CDR3 is TGTGCCAGCAGCCGAGCGGGAGGGGTCTACGAGCAGTACTTC.

This clone was counted a few times. The chain is built from TRBV9 and TRBJ2-7; 9 bases map to TRBD2. Per the germline V gene, CDR1 is SGDLS and CDR2 is YYNGEE. J lost 4 bases, V lost 4 bases, and 9 bases had no gene match. The CDR3 is 15 amino acids. CDR3 sequence reads: CASSSWPTSGYEQYF. CDR3 DNA: TGTGCCAGCAGCTCGTGGCCGACTAGCGGTTACGAGCAGTACTTC.